This T cell receptor beta chain was documented in a study of blood T cell repertoires in COVID-19. Study-level background: Samples taken during acute and convalescent COVID-19 were collected in the United States, Italy and Spain. From T cells, B-cell-depleted T cells, or PBMCs came the material, which was cDNA or gDNA.

Original data processing: The authors estimated nucleated cell counts from reference gene primer amplification. Clones were sequenced by immunoSEQ multiplex PCR, and TCRdb holds only the in-frame ones, with some missing. The V and J calls and clone size were taken over from that table, and D and trimming were inferred from the DNA. The table shows approximately 100,000 clones, with around 90% occurring only once. The germline gives CDR1 SEHNR, CDR2 FQNEAQ (reference sequence). The CDR3 covers 15 residues. The ends were cut back, 5 bases at V and 5 bases at J, with 15 bases in the middle. Seattle's enrolled individuals joined amid active infection and were then monitored longitudinally.

The source of this sequence is a human donor with COVID-19, enrolled during active disease. The donor label of this sample is uncertain. Source material: peripheral blood. The chain links TRBV7-9 to TRBJ1-4; possible D gene TRBD1, 6 bases. The CDR3 region is CASSLRQVLNEKLFF. CDR3 nucleotide sequence: TGTGCCAGCAGCCTCAGACAGGTCCTGAATGAAAAACTGTTTTTT.